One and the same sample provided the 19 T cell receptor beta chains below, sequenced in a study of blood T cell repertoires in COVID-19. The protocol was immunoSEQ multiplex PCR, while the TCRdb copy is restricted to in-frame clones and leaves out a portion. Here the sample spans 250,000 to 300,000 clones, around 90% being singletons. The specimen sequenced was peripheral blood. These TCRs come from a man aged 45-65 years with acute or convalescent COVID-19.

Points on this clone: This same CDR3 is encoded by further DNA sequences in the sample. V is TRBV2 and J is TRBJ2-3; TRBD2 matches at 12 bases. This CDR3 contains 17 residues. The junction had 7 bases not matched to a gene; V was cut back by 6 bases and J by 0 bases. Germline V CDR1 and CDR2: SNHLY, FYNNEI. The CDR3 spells CASSRWTSGESTDTQYF. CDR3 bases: TGTGCCAGCAGCCGTTGGACTAGCGGGGAGAGCACAGATACGCAGTATTTT.

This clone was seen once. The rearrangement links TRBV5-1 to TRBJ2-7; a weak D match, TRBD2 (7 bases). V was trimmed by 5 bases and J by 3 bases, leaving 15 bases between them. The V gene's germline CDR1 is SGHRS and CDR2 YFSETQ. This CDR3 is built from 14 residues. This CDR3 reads CASRRGTTGYEQYF. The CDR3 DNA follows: TGCGCCAGCAGAAGGGGGACTACTGGCTACGAGCAGTACTTC.

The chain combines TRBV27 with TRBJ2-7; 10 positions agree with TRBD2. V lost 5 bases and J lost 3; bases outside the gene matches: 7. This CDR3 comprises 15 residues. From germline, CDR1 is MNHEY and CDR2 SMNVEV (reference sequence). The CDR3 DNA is TGTGCCAGCAGTCTCTCCCGGACTAGCGGCTACGAGCAGTACTTC. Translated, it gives CASSLSRTSGYEQYF.

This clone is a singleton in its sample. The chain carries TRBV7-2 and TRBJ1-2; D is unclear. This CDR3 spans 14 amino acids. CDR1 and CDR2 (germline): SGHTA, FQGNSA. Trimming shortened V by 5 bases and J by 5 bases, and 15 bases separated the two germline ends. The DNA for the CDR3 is TGTGCCAGCAGCCTGGGGAGGGTCTGGTATGGCTACACCTTC. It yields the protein CASSLGRVWYGYTF.

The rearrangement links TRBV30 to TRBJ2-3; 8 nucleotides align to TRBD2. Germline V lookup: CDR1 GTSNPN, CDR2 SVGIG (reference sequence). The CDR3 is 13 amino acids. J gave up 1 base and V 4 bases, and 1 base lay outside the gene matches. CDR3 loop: CAWTLAGTDTQYF. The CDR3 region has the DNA TGTGCCTGGACACTAGCGGGCACAGATACGCAGTATTTT. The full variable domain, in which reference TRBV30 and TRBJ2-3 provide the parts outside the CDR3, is SQTIHQWPATLVQPVGSPLSLECTVEGTSNPNLYWYRQAAGRGLQLLFYSVGIGQISSEVPQNLSASRPQDRQFILSSKKLLLSDSGFYLCAWTLAGTDTQYFGPGTRLTVL.

CDR3 in amino acids: CASRRTDTQYF. The CDR3 DNA follows: TGCGCCAGCAGGAGGACAGATACGCAGTATTTT. The chain combines TRBV5-1 with TRBJ2-3; D call uncertain. CDR1 SGHRS and CDR2 YFSETQ come from the germline V gene. This CDR3 spans 11 amino acids. V was cut by 5 bases and J by 3 bases, with 4 bases left in between.

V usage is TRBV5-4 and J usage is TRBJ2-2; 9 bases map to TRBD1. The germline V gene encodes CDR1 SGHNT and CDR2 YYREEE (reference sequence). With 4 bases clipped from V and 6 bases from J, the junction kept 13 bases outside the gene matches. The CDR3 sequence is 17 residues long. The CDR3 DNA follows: TGTGCCAGCAGCCCAGGGGGACAGGGTGTACGTTCCGGGGAGCTGTTTTTT. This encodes CASSPGGQGVRSGELFF.

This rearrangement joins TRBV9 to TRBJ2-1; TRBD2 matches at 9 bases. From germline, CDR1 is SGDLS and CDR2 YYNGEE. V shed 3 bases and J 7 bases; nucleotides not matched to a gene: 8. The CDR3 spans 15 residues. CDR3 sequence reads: CASSGPGLAGNEQFF. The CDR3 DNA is TGTGCCAGCAGCGGACCGGGACTAGCAGGAAATGAGCAGTTCTTC.

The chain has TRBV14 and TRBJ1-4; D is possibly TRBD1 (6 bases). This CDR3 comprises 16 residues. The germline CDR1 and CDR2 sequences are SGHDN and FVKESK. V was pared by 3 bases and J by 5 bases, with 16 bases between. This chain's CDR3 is CASSHATGFKNEKLFF. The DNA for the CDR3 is TGTGCCAGCAGCCACGCAACAGGGTTTAAAAATGAAAAACTGTTTTTT. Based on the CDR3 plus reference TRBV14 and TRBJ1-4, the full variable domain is EAGVTQFPSHSVIEKGQTVTLRCDPISGHDNLYWYRRVMGKEIKFLLHFVKESKQDESGMPNNRFLAERTGGTYSTLKVQPAELEDSGVYFCASSHATGFKNEKLFFGSGTQLSVL.

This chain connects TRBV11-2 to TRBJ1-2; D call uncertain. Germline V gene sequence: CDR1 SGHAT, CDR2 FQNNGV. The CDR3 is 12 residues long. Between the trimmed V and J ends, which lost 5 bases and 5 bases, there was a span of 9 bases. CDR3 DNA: TGTGCCAGCAGCCCGAAAGCGTATGGCTACACCTTC. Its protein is CASSPKAYGYTF.

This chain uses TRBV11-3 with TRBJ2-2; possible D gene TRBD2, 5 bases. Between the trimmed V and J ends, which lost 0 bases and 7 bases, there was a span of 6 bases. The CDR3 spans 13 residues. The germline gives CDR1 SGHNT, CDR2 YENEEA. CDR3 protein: CASSLDRGGELFF. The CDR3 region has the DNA TGTGCCAGCAGCTTAGATCGGGGCGGGGAGCTGTTTTTT.

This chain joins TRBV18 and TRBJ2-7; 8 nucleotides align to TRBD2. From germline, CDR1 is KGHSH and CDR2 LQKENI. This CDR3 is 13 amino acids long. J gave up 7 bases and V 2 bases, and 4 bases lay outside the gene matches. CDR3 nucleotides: TGTGCCAGCTCACCAAGGACTAGCAGGGAGCAGTACTTC. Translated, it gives CASSPRTSREQYF. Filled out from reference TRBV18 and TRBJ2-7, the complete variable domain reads NAGVMQNPRHLVRRRGQEARLRCSPMKGHSHVYWYRQLPEEGLKFMVYLQKENIIDESGMPKERFSAEFPKEGPSILRIQQVVRGDSAAYFCASSPRTSREQYFGPGTRLTVT.

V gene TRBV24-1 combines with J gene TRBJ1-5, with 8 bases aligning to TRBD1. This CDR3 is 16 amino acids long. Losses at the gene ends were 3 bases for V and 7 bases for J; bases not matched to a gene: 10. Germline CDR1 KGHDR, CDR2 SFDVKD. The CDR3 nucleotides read TGTGCCACCAGTGATCTCGCAGGGGGCGCAGGGCAGCCCCAGCATTTT. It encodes CATSDLAGGAGQPQHF.

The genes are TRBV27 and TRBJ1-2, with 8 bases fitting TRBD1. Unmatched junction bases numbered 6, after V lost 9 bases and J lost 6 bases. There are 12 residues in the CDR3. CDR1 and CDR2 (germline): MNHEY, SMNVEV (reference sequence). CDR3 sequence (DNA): TGTGCCAGAACCGGGACAGGTAATGGCTACACCTTC. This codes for CARTGTGNGYTF.

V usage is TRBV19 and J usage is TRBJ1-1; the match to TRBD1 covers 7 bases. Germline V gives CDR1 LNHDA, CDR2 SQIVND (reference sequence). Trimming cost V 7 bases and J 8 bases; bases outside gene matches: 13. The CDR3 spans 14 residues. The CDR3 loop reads CASITGGGQTEAFF. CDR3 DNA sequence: TGTGCCAGTATAACCGGAGGGGGACAGACAGAAGCTTTCTTT.

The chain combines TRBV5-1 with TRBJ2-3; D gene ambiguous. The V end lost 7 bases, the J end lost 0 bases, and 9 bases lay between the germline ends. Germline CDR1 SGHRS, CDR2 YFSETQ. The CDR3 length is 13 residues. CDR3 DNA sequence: TGCGCCAGCGGCCCAGGTAGCACAGATACGCAGTATTTT. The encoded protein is CASGPGSTDTQYF.

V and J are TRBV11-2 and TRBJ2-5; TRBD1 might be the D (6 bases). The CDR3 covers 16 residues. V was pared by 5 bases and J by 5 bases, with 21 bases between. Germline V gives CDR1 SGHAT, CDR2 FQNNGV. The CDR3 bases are TGTGCCAGCAGCCGTGGTCCAGGGGTCATTCGGGAGACCCAGTACTTC. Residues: CASSRGPGVIRETQYF.

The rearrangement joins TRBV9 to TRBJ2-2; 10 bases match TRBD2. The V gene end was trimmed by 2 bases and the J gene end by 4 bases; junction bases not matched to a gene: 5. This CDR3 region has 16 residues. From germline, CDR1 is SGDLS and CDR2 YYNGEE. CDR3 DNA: TGTGCCAGCAGCGTCGTGAGCGGGGGGGTCACCGGGGAGCTGTTTTTT. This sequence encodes CASSVVSGGVTGELFF.

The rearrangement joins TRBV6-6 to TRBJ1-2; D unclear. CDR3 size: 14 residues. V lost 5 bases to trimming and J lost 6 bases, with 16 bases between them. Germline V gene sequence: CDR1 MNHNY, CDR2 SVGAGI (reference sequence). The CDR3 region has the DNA TGTGCCAGCAGTCCCAACACCCACCTTCATGGCTACACCTTC. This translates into CASSPNTHLHGYTF.